This entry features one TCR beta chain sequence. As yet, its antigen is unknown. The junction departs from the called germline gene at one end, perhaps through a read error. The source of the sample is a study of radiation and T cells in renal cell carcinoma. Study-wide results and limits: From baseline, blood top tumor clonotypes peaked at 2 weeks post-radiation.

Time point defined: blood 4 weeks post-SBRT, at nephrectomy. Documented treatment: 15 Gy SBRT to primary tumor, nephrectomy 4 weeks later. This renal cell carcinoma was of the clear cell type. Repertoires were generated with immunoSEQ multiplex PCR, while TCRdb's copy carries only in-frame clones and drops some. The table lists around 140,000 clones, approximately 86% of them singletons. This sequence originates from a woman between 45 and 60 years old with renal cell carcinoma. The sequencing here drew on blood, taken from a patient whose treatment included radiotherapy and nephrectomy.

DNA of the CDR3: TGCAGTGCTAGGATCACTAGTTACCAGGACTTC. Encoded protein: CSARITSYQDF. This chain connects TRBV20-1 to TRBJ2-7; maybe TRBD2 (5 bases). This CDR3 has 11 amino acids. CDR1 is DFQATT and CDR2 is SNEGSKA in the germline V gene (reference sequence).